This T cell receptor (beta chain) was identified during a study of blood T cells in healthy people across ages. The CDR3 spans 14 residues. Germline V gene lookup returns CDR1 DFQATT and CDR2 SNEGSKA (reference sequence). Trimming at V came to 5 bases and at J to 6 bases, leaving 6 bases not matched to a gene. A second PCR, run for roughly 7 to 11 cycles, used a sample-barcoded 5' primer plus a J-beta primer mix. TCRdb recomputed calls from the 5' RACE reads with MiXCR, one row per CDR3 protein. The sample contains some 700,000 distinct CDR3 sequences, about 24% of which appear only once. Sequencing was carried out using blood. The V call is TRBV20-1, the J call TRBJ1-4; 10 nucleotides match TRBD1. The sequence came from a man in his 70s in good health. The CDR3 spells CSAWPGTGDEKLFF. In DNA form, the CDR3 reads TGCAGTGCTTGGCCGGGGACAGGGGATGAAAAACTGTTTTTT.